This T cell receptor (beta chain) was observed in a study of blood T cell repertoires in COVID-19. Profiled with immunoSEQ multiplex PCR; TCRdb holds only in-frame clones, not every one. The sample has about 330,000 clones; more than 85% are singletons. Germline-derived CDR1 and CDR2 are SGHVS and FNYEAQ. CDR3 size: 17 residues. V shed 6 bases, J shed 0 bases, and the junction held 11 bases outside the gene matches. The source material was PBMCs or T cells enriched from blood (not recorded which). This sequence was found in a woman in her 30s who had recovered from COVID-19. This chain joins TRBV7-6 and TRBJ2-1; TRBD2 aligns across 7 bases. The CDR3 DNA is TGTGCCAGCAGTCGAGCGATGGGGGGGAGCTCCTACAATGAGCAGTTCTTC. This encodes CASSRAMGGSSYNEQFF.